These T cell receptor beta chains were read from a single sample in a study of T cells after yellow fever vaccination. Using its own MiXCR run on the 5' RACE reads, TCRdb lists one record per CDR3 protein. The data hold about 400,000 distinct CDR3 sequences, with approximately 6% observed a single time. The material sequenced was PBMCs, taken 5 days after the yellow fever booster vaccination. All receptors derive from a man under 40 who received the YFV17D yellow fever vaccine. CDR3s include the opening cysteine and the closing phenylalanine or tryptophan. The order of the fields is V gene, D gene, clone size, J gene, CDR3 protein, CDR3 DNA. D genes are given only for firm matches. Clone size is given for some rows only: seen once, a few or many times, or a class if the clone is expanded.

TRBV7-9	NA	few	TRBJ1-4	CASSRETGYATNEKLFF	TGTGCCAGCAGCCGGGAGACAGGTTATGCAACTAATGAAAAACTGTTTTTT
TRBV20-1	NA	NA	TRBJ1-4	CSARTGGEKLFF	TGCAGTGCTAGAACCGGTGGGGAAAAACTGTTTTTT
TRBV12-3/TRBV12-4	TRBD1	many	TRBJ2-7	CASSDRASEQYF	TGTGCCAGCAGTGACAGGGCTAGCGAGCAGTACTTC
TRBV21-1	NA	many	TRBJ2-7	CASSKDAGHVSYEQYF	TGTGCCAGCAGCAAAGACGCAGGTCACGTATCCTACGAGCAGTACTTC
TRBV20-1	NA	few	TRBJ2-2	CSARDWWTKGNTGELFF	TGCAGTGCTAGAGATTGGTGGACTAAGGGTAATACCGGGGAGCTGTTTTTT
TRBV7-8	NA	many	TRBJ2-1	CASSLPSSPLHEQFF	TGTGCCAGCAGCTTACCCTCTAGCCCACTCCATGAGCAGTTCTTC
TRBV27	TRBD2	few	TRBJ2-5	CASSPTGTSGTTQYF	TGTGCCAGCAGTCCGACCGGGACTAGCGGGACGACTCAGTACTTC
TRBV15	TRBD1	few	TRBJ2-7	CATSSDPGTVYEQYF	TGTGCCACCAGCAGTGACCCCGGGACAGTCTACGAGCAGTACTTC
TRBV19	NA	NA	TRBJ2-1	CASSIWDIRSSYNEQFF	TGTGCCAGTAGTATTTGGGACATCAGGAGCTCCTACAATGAGCAGTTCTTC
TRBV18	NA	few	TRBJ1-2	CASSRLGENYGYTF	TGTGCCAGCTCACGTTTAGGGGAAAACTATGGCTACACCTTC
TRBV5-6	NA	NA	TRBJ2-7	CASSPGAHNYEQYF	TGTGCCAGCAGCCCCGGAGCCCATAACTACGAGCAGTACTTC
TRBV10-3	TRBD2	many	TRBJ2-1	CAISDGLAGGVREQFF	TGTGCCATCAGCGATGGACTAGCGGGAGGGGTACGTGAGCAGTTCTTC
TRBV7-2	NA	few	TRBJ1-1	CASSWSAGARNTEAFF	TGTGCCAGCAGCTGGTCGGCGGGGGCCCGGAACACTGAAGCTTTCTTT
TRBV10-3	TRBD1	NA	TRBJ1-3	CAISDLGRQQGASGNTIYF	TGTGCCATCAGTGACTTGGGTCGACAACAGGGGGCTTCGGGAAACACCATATATTTT
TRBV6-1	TRBD2	few	TRBJ2-7	CASRTGTSGQYEQYF	TGTGCCAGCAGAACGGGGACTAGCGGGCAATACGAGCAGTACTTC
TRBV3-1	TRBD2	few	TRBJ2-5	CASSQEGLARQETQYF	TGTGCCAGCAGCCAGGAGGGACTAGCGAGACAAGAGACCCAGTACTTC
TRBV7-2	NA	NA	TRBJ2-4	CASSLDGGKSKNIQYF	TGTGCCAGCAGCTTAGATGGCGGGAAATCCAAAAACATTCAGTACTTC
TRBV7-2	TRBD1	few	TRBJ1-1	CASKQGAGNTEAFF	TGTGCCAGCAAACAGGGGGCAGGGAACACTGAAGCTTTCTTT
TRBV3-1	NA	many	TRBJ1-5	CASSQGAGGNQPQHF	TGTGCCAGCAGCCAAGGTGCGGGCGGCAATCAGCCCCAGCATTTT
TRBV4-1	NA	NA	TRBJ2-7	CAISTGRSSYEQYF	TGTGCCATCAGCACCGGACGGAGCTCCTACGAGCAGTACTTC
TRBV28	NA	many	TRBJ1-2	CASSFGRGYGYTF	TGTGCCAGCAGTTTTGGGCGGGGCTATGGCTACACCTTC
TRBV10-3	TRBD2	NA	TRBJ2-1	CAISGLAGNGNEQFF	TGTGCCATCAGTGGGCTAGCGGGAAATGGCAATGAGCAGTTCTTC
TRBV7-2	NA	few	TRBJ2-3	CASSLVGRSYTDTQYF	TGTGCCAGCAGCTTAGTGGGCAGGAGCTACACAGATACGCAGTATTTT
TRBV29-1	NA	NA	TRBJ2-7	CSVVGTEGEQYF	TGCAGCGTTGTAGGGACGGAGGGGGAGCAGTACTTC
TRBV10-3	NA	few	TRBJ1-5	CAASGGSNQPQHF	TGTGCCGCCTCGGGTGGGAGCAATCAGCCCCAGCATTTT
TRBV20-1	NA	NA	TRBJ2-3	CSARRLQSADSQYF	TGCAGTGCTAGGCGGCTACAAAGCGCAGATTCGCAGTATTTT
TRBV7-2	NA	many	TRBJ2-1	CASSLGSGSYNEQFF	TGTGCCAGCAGCTTAGGGAGCGGTTCCTACAATGAGCAGTTCTTC
TRBV6-2/TRBV6-3	TRBD1	many	TRBJ2-7	CASSFGTGSNEQYF	TGTGCCAGCAGTTTCGGGACAGGGTCCAACGAGCAGTACTTC
TRBV12-3/TRBV12-4	TRBD2	few	TRBJ2-5	CASSPLAGVAETQYF	TGTGCCAGCAGCCCTCTAGCGGGAGTAGCAGAGACCCAGTACTTC
TRBV28	TRBD1	NA	TRBJ1-2	CASSSPATGGDYGYTF	TGTGCCAGCAGTTCACCGGCCACAGGGGGCGACTATGGCTACACCTTC
TRBV7-8	TRBD2	NA	TRBJ2-5	CASSLGPAGVGETQYF	TGTGCCAGCAGCTTAGGCCCAGCGGGAGTAGGAGAGACCCAGTACTTC
TRBV30	NA	NA	TRBJ2-1	CAWSVDPGWEQFF	TGTGCCTGGAGTGTTGACCCGGGATGGGAGCAGTTCTTC
TRBV12-3/TRBV12-4	TRBD2	NA	TRBJ2-7	CASSLGGKASYEQYF	TGTGCCAGCAGTTTGGGGGGGAAGGCAAGCTACGAGCAGTACTTC
TRBV7-2	NA	many	TRBJ2-1	CASSSPPGTPGYNEQFF	TGTGCCAGCAGCTCGCCGCCCGGGACGCCGGGGTACAATGAGCAGTTCTTC
TRBV2	NA	many	TRBJ1-1	CASSAEGRNTEAFF	TGTGCCAGCAGTGCGGAGGGTAGGAACACTGAAGCTTTCTTT
TRBV7-9	TRBD1	many	TRBJ2-3	CASSRRDRNTDTQYF	TGTGCCAGCAGCCGACGGGACAGAAACACAGATACGCAGTATTTT
TRBV20-1	NA	few	TRBJ2-3	CSARSAEITDTQYF	TGCAGTGCTAGAAGTGCGGAAATCACAGATACGCAGTATTTT
TRBV5-1	NA	many	TRBJ2-7	CASSSLNSYEQYF	TGCGCCAGCAGCTCCCTGAACTCCTACGAGCAGTACTTC
TRBV7-9	NA	few	TRBJ2-3	CASSLEQGNVGDTQYF	TGTGCCAGCAGCTTAGAGCAGGGGAACGTGGGAGATACGCAGTATTTT
TRBV19	TRBD2	few	TRBJ2-5	CASSIDLIGLAGIETQYF	TGTGCCAGTAGTATAGATCTTATTGGACTAGCGGGTATAGAGACCCAGTACTTC
TRBV20-1	TRBD2	NA	TRBJ2-1	CSAFTGGTSGFNEQFF	TGCAGTGCTTTTACAGGGGGGACTAGCGGGTTCAATGAGCAGTTCTTC
TRBV30	NA	NA	TRBJ2-7	CDWSSLLPYEQYF	TGTGACTGGAGTTCCCTTTTGCCCTACGAGCAGTACTTC
TRBV5-4	NA	few	TRBJ2-5	CASSPPWSETQYF	TGTGCCAGCAGCCCACCTTGGTCCGAGACCCAGTACTTC
TRBV5-5	TRBD2	few	TRBJ2-6	CASSPREGHGANVLTF	TGTGCCAGCAGCCCGAGGGAGGGCCACGGGGCCAACGTCCTGACTTTC
TRBV7-2	TRBD2	many	TRBJ2-1	CASSLLFASGRNEQFF	TGTGCCAGCAGCTTATTGTTTGCTAGCGGGAGAAATGAGCAGTTCTTC
TRBV6-1	NA	NA	TRBJ1-2	CASTRDRPNYGYTF	TGTGCCAGCACCCGCGACAGGCCTAACTATGGCTACACCTTC
TRBV25-1	TRBD1	few	TRBJ2-7	CASSAGTGLYEQYF	TGTGCCAGCAGTGCCGGGACAGGACTGTACGAGCAGTACTTC
TRBV5-1	NA	few	TRBJ2-3	CASSLVPGVSADTQYF	TGCGCCAGCAGCTTGGTTCCGGGAGTCTCGGCAGATACGCAGTATTTT
TRBV7-2	TRBD2	NA	TRBJ2-1	CASSLASTSAGSYNEQFF	TGTGCCAGCAGCTTAGCCTCAACTAGCGCCGGATCCTACAATGAGCAGTTCTTC
TRBV18	NA	NA	TRBJ2-3	CASSPGIAADTQYF	TGTGCCAGCTCACCAGGGATAGCTGCAGATACGCAGTATTTT
TRBV7-9	TRBD1	few	TRBJ2-1	CASSLVETGVHEQFF	TGTGCCAGCAGCTTAGTCGAGACAGGGGTCCATGAGCAGTTCTTC
TRBV4-3	NA	NA	TRBJ2-3	CASSQDLPGRVTDTQYF	TGCGCCAGCAGCCAAGATCTCCCGGGGCGGGTCACAGATACGCAGTATTTT
TRBV4-3	NA	few	TRBJ2-7	CASSQVGGWGLGEQYF	TGCGCCAGCAGCCAAGTGGGAGGATGGGGCTTGGGTGAGCAGTACTTC
TRBV6-1	NA	NA	TRBJ2-2	CASTPGRVVNTGELFF	TGTGCCAGCACCCCGGGGCGGGTGGTGAACACCGGGGAGCTGTTTTTT
TRBV24-1	NA	few	TRBJ2-3	CATSDAGGQETDTQYF	TGTGCCACCAGTGATGCCGGGGGGCAGGAGACAGATACGCAGTATTTT
TRBV27	TRBD1	NA	TRBJ2-5	CAAGAGGTKETQYF	TGTGCCGCAGGGGCAGGGGGCACGAAAGAGACCCAGTACTTC
TRBV2	NA	NA	TRBJ2-5	CASSAARGESQYF	TGTGCCAGCAGCGCAGCGCGGGGAGAGTCCCAGTACTTC
TRBV9	NA	few	TRBJ2-2	CASSVALTAINTGELFF	TGTGCCAGCAGCGTAGCCTTAACAGCTATCAACACCGGGGAGCTGTTTTTT
TRBV7-2	NA	few	TRBJ1-6	CASSGSSVAPLHF	TGTGCCAGCAGCGGGTCATCGGTGGCACCCCTCCACTTT
TRBV7-2	TRBD1	many	TRBJ1-5	CASRGQPNQPQHF	TGTGCCAGCAGGGGACAGCCAAATCAGCCCCAGCATTTT